The subject of this entry is one TCR beta chain. Its target is not known. Sequenced by immunoSEQ multiplex PCR; TCRdb stores in-frame clones only, minus some. The sample consists of approximately 110,000 clones, 88% of them appearing once. The CDR3 sequence is 19 residues long. The V gene's germline CDR1 is KGHDR and CDR2 SFDVKD. With V trimmed by 7 bases and J by 2 bases, 19 bases remained unmatched. This sample is drawn from a study of T cell responses to AZD1222 COVID-19 vaccine. Study-wide findings and caveats: Unmutated variant regions are reportedly the target of nearly half of TCRs that are spike-specific.

V is TRBV24-1 and J is TRBJ2-1; 7 bases line up with TRBD2. This receptor was taken from an adult in good health. The sequences come from peripheral blood, collected on day 0 of AZD1222 vaccination. CDR3 DNA: TGTGCCACCAGCCGATCGAGAATAACCGGGACTAAAGCCTACAATGAGCAGTTCTTC. As protein: CATSRSRITGTKAYNEQFF.